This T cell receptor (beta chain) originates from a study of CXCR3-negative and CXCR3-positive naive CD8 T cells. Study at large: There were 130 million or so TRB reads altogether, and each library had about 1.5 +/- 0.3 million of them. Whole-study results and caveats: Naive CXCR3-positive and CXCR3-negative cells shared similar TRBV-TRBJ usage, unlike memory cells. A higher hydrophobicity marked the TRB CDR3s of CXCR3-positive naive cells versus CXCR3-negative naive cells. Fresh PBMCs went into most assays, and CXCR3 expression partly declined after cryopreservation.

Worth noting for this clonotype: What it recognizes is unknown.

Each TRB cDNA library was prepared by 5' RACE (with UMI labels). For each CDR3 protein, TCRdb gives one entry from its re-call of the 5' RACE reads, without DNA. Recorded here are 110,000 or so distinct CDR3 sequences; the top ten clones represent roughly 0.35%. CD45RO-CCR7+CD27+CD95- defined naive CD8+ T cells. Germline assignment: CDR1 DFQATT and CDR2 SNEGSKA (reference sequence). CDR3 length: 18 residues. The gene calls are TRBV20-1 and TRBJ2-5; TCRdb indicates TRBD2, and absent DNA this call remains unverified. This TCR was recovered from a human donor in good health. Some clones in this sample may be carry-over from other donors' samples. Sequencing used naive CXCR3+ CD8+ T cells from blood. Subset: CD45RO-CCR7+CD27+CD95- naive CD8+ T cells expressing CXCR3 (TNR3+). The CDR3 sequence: CSARDLGLAGSYQETQYF.